The clone carrying this TCR beta chain turned up a few times. This entry belongs to a study of blood T cell repertoires in COVID-19. Study-wide background: Samples representing acute and convalescent COVID-19 were sourced from the United States, Italy and Spain. The cDNA or gDNA used as material had been derived from T cells, B-cell-depleted T cells, or PBMCs.

Germline lookup yields CDR1 GTSNPN and CDR2 SVGIG (reference sequence). Trimming took 4 bases from V and 3 from J, leaving 13 bases between them. The CDR3 has 14 amino acids. Followed over time, Seattle patients had been enrolled while infection was active. TCRdb's table, derived via immunoSEQ multiplex PCR, lists solely in-frame clones and lacks some. The data hold about 130,000 clones, with around 79% observed a single time. The chain uses TRBV30 and TRBJ1-5, with D maybe TRBD1 (5 bases). Sequenced input: peripheral blood. The receptor was isolated from an older woman with COVID-19, enrolled during active disease. CDR3 amino acids: CAWNRGNDNQPQHF. CDR3 DNA: TGTGCCTGGAATAGGGGAAATGACAATCAGCCCCAGCATTTT.